This passage covers 5 T cell receptor beta chains from one sample sequenced in a study of T-cell reconstitution after alpha-beta-depleted transplantation in children. Preparing the TCRbeta library involved the use of unique molecular identifiers. TCRdb processed the PCR reads anew with MiXCR; each CDR3 protein has one entry. Among a few hundred thousand distinct CDR3 sequences listed, 10% to 15% were seen once. The sequencing here drew on PBMCs, mostly from graft donor cells, taken 360 days after TCRalphabeta/CD19-depleted stem cell transplant. The origin of the receptors is a male patient between 5 and 17 years old who had a stem cell transplant for acute myeloid leukemia, so the T cells may come from the graft donor.

This clonotype came up many times. The chain has TRBV4-3 and TRBJ2-2; D is perhaps TRBD2 (6 bases). Germline V gene data show CDR1 as LGHNA and CDR2 as YSLEER. Trimming cost V 3 bases and J 6 bases, with 14 bases left between them. The CDR3 is 15 residues long. Here the CDR3 reads CASSHFWTGAGELFF. The CDR3 DNA reads TGCGCCAGCAGCCACTTCTGGACGGGGGCCGGGGAGCTGTTTTTT.

This clonotype was seen more than once but under ten times. The V and J genes are TRBV20-1 and TRBJ1-4; D is ambiguous. Germline V CDR1 and CDR2: DFQATT, SNEGSKA (reference sequence). This CDR3 contains 14 residues. V was trimmed by 1 base and J by 4 bases, leaving 10 bases between them. This CDR3 is CSARVRVLNEKLFF. CDR3 bases: TGCAGTGCTAGAGTCCGGGTCCTTAATGAAAAACTGTTTTTT.

This clonotype was detected a few times. The chain has TRBV3-1 and TRBJ2-7; 13 bases agree with TRBD2. This CDR3 has 16 residues. Trimming took 2 bases from V and 4 from J; bases not matched to a gene: 5. The germline V gene encodes CDR1 LGHDT and CDR2 YNNKEL (reference sequence). DNA of the CDR3: TGTGCCAGCAGCCAAAGGACTAGCGGGAGACGATACGAGCAGTACTTC. Translation: CASSQRTSGRRYEQYF.

The table lists this clonotype with many counts. V is TRBV4-3 and J is TRBJ2-1, with 11 bases identical to TRBD2. This CDR3 spans 17 amino acids. From germline, CDR1 is LGHNA and CDR2 YSLEER. Unmatched junction bases numbered 9, after V lost 0 bases and J lost 8 bases. The CDR3 DNA reads TGCGCCAGCAGCCAAGATCCAACTAGCGGGAGTAGGGATGAGCAGTTCTTC. It specifies CASSQDPTSGSRDEQFF.

The chain is built from TRBV20-1 and TRBJ1-1; the D gene is possibly TRBD1 (6 bases). CDR3 length: 14 residues. Per germline, CDR1 DFQATT and CDR2 SNEGSKA (reference sequence). Trimming removed 2 bases from V and 4 bases from J, with 14 bases in between. Here the CDR3 DNA reads TGCAGTGCTAGACAGGCAGGGGAGATCACTGAAGCTTTCTTT. Translating gives CSARQAGEITEAFF.